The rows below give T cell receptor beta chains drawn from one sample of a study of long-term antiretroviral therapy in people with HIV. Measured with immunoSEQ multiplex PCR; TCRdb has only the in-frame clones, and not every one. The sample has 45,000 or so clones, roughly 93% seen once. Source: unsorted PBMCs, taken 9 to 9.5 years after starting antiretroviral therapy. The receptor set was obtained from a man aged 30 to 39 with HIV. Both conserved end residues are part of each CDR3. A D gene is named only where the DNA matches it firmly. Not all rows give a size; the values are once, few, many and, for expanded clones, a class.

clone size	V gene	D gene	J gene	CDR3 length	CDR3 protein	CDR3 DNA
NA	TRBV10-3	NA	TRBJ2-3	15	CAISEDSASTDTQYF	TGTGCCATCAGTGAGGACAGCGCTAGCACAGATACGCAGTATTTT
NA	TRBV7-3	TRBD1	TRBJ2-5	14	CASSAGTAQETQYF	TGTGCCAGCAGCGCCGGGACAGCCCAAGAGACCCAGTACTTC
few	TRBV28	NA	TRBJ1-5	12	CASSSVGQPQHF	TGTGCCAGCAGTTCAGTTGGTCAGCCCCAGCATTTT
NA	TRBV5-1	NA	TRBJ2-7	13	CASSLGAEGEQYF	TGCGCCAGCAGCCTGGGGGCGGAAGGCGAGCAGTACTTC
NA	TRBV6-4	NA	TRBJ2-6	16	CASSDRAGSGANVLTF	TGTGCCAGCAGTGACCGGGCCGGCTCTGGGGCCAACGTCCTGACTTTC
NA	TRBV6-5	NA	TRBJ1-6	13	CASEALQNSPLHF	TGTGCCAGCGAGGCCTTACAGAATTCACCCCTCCACTTT
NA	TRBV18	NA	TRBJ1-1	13	CASSPLRGGEAFF	TGTGCCAGCTCACCACTCCGAGGAGGTGAAGCTTTCTTT
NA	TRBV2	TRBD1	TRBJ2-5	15	CASRLQGGRQETQYF	TGTGCCAGCAGGTTACAGGGGGGACGTCAAGAGACCCAGTACTTC
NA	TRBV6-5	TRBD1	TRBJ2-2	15	CASKGQGPDTGELFF	TGTGCCAGCAAAGGACAGGGTCCAGACACCGGGGAGCTGTTTTTT
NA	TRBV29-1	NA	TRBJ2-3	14	CSVEFLKSTDTQYF	TGCAGCGTTGAATTCCTGAAGAGCACAGATACGCAGTATTTT
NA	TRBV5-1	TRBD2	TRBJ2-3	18	CASSLEGLAGSSTDTQYF	TGCGCCAGCAGCTTGGAGGGACTAGCGGGGTCTAGCACAGATACGCAGTATTTT
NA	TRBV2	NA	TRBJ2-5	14	CASSDRLIQETQYF	TGTGCCAGCAGTGACAGGCTAATACAAGAGACCCAGTACTTC
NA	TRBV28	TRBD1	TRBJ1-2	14	CASSWLPTGEGYTF	TGTGCCAGCAGTTGGCTACCGACAGGGGAGGGCTACACCTTC
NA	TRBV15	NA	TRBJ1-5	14	CATSRAQPNQPQHF	TGTGCCACCAGCAGAGCACAGCCAAATCAGCCCCAGCATTTT
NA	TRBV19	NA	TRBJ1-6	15	CASTPRDVWNSPLHF	TGTGCCAGTACCCCTCGGGACGTCTGGAATTCACCCCTCCACTTT
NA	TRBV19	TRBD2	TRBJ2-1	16	CASMPSGGSSYNEQFF	TGTGCCAGTATGCCTAGCGGGGGGTCGTCCTACAATGAGCAGTTCTTC
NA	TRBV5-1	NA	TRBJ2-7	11	CASRGSLEQYF	TGCGCCAGCAGAGGAAGTCTCGAGCAGTACTTC
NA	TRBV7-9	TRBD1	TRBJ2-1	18	CASSPQQGQGYSYNEQFF	TGTGCCAGCAGCCCACAACAGGGACAGGGTTACTCCTACAATGAGCAGTTCTTC
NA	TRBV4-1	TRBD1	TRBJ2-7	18	CASSQEVQGASGSYEQYF	TGCGCCAGCAGCCAAGAGGTCCAGGGGGCCTCGGGCTCCTACGAGCAGTACTTC
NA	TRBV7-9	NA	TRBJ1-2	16	CASSLSPGPVHYGYTF	TGTGCCAGCAGCTTATCCCCCGGGCCAGTGCACTATGGCTACACCTTC
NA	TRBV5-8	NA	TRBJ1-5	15	CASSPRARSNQPQHF	TGTGCCAGCAGCCCCCGGGCCAGGTCCAATCAGCCCCAGCATTTT
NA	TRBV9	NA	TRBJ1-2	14	CASSDKGPNYGYTF	TGTGCCAGCAGCGATAAGGGGCCTAACTATGGCTACACCTTC
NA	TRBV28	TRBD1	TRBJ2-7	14	CASSNGQGVYEQYF	TGTGCCAGCAGTAACGGACAGGGGGTCTACGAGCAGTACTTC
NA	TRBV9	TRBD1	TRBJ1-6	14	CASSAGGYNSPLHF	TGTGCCAGCAGCGCAGGGGGTTACAATTCACCCCTCCACTTT
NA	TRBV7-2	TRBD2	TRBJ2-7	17	CASSWRASGGATSEQYF	TGTGCCAGCAGCTGGCGGGCTAGCGGGGGGGCGACGAGCGAGCAGTACTTC
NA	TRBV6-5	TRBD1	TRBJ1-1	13	CASSYQGGTEAFF	TGTGCCAGCAGTTATCAGGGGGGTACTGAAGCTTTCTTT
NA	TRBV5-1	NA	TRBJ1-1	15	CASSQGGTFGGEAFF	TGCGCCAGCAGTCAAGGCGGGACTTTTGGTGGTGAAGCTTTCTTT
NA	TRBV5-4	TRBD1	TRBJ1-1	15	CASSLRQGGDTEAFF	TGTGCCAGCAGCTTAAGACAGGGAGGGGACACTGAAGCTTTCTTT
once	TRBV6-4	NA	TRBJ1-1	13	CASSRLSNTEAFF	TGTGCCAGCAGTCGACTCTCGAACACTGAAGCTTTCTTT
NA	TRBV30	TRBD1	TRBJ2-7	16	CAWSRHQTGGPGEQYF	TGTGCCTGGAGTCGCCACCAGACAGGGGGACCGGGCGAGCAGTACTTC
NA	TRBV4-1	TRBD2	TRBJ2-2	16	CASNSGGAANTGELFF	TGCGCCAGCAACTCCGGGGGGGCCGCGAACACCGGGGAGCTGTTTTTT
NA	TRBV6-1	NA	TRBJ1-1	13	CALGGLSSTEAFF	TGTGCCTTGGGGGGGTTGTCGAGCACTGAAGCTTTCTTT
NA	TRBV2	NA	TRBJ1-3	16	CASSRAKVSDGNTIYF	TGTGCCAGCAGTCGCGCCAAGGTCTCTGATGGAAACACCATATATTTT
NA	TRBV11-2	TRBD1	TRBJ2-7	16	CASSSTTGQSTYEQYF	TGTGCCAGCAGCTCGACGACGGGACAGAGTACCTACGAGCAGTACTTC
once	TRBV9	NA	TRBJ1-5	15	CASSVGGSSNQPQHF	TGTGCCAGCAGCGTAGGGGGTTCGAGCAATCAGCCCCAGCATTTT
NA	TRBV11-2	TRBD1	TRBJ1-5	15	CASSLGDRGNQPQHF	TGTGCCAGCAGCTTAGGAGACAGGGGCAATCAGCCCCAGCATTTT
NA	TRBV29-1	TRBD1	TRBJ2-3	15	CSVDGDRGLPDTQYF	TGCAGCGTTGATGGAGACAGGGGTTTACCAGATACGCAGTATTTT
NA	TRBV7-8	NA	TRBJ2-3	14	CASSLWLETDTQYF	TGTGCCAGCAGCCTCTGGCTAGAAACAGATACGCAGTATTTT
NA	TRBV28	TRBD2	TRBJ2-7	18	CASSLTGLAGGPYDEQYF	TGTGCCAGCAGTTTAACCGGACTAGCGGGGGGTCCCTACGACGAGCAGTACTTC
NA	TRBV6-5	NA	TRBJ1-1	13	CASSSRKNTEAFF	TGTGCCAGCAGTTCACGGAAGAACACTGAAGCTTTCTTT
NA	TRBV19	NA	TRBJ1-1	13	CASSIGGLAEAFF	TGTGCCAGTAGTATAGGAGGACTAGCTGAAGCTTTCTTT
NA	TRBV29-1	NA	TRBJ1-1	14	CSVGRNLRSSEAFF	TGCAGCGTTGGTCGAAACCTCAGATCTTCAGAAGCTTTCTTT
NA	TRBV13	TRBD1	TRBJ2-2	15	CASSLFGQGVGELFF	TGTGCCAGCAGCTTGTTCGGACAGGGGGTCGGGGAGCTGTTTTTT
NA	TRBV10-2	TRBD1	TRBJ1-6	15	CATADDTGGDSPLHF	TGCGCCACCGCAGACGATACAGGGGGGGATTCACCCCTCCACTTT
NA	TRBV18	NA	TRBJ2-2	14	CASARRGDTGELFF	TGTGCCAGCGCCCGCAGAGGGGACACCGGGGAGCTGTTTTTT
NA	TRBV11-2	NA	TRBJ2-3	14	CASSSGLDTDTQYF	TGTGCCAGCAGCAGCGGTCTCGACACAGATACGCAGTATTTT
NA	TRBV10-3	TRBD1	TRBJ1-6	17	CAISESGQGGSNSPLHF	TGTGCCATCAGTGAGTCGGGGCAGGGGGGATCTAATTCACCCCTCCACTTT
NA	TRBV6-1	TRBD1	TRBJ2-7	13	CAIALPGGYEQYF	TGTGCCATCGCCCTTCCAGGGGGCTACGAGCAGTACTTC
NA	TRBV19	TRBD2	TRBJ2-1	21	CASSIPPRASGGSGPNNEQFF	TGTGCCAGTAGTATCCCGCCTAGGGCTAGCGGGGGGTCGGGGCCTAACAATGAGCAGTTCTTC
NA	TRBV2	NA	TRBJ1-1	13	CASSVLENTEAFF	TGTGCCAGCAGTGTGCTCGAGAACACTGAAGCTTTCTTT
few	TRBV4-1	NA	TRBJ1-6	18	CASSQRTVSSSYNSPLHF	TGCGCCAGCAGCCAACGGACAGTCTCGAGCTCCTATAATTCACCCCTCCACTTT
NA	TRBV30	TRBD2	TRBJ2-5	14	CAWSWSGGVETQYF	TGTGCCTGGAGTTGGTCCGGGGGGGTAGAGACCCAGTACTTC
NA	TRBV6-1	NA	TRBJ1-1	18	CASSETKPGHGLNTEAFF	TGTGCCAGCAGTGAAACGAAACCGGGACACGGTTTGAACACTGAAGCTTTCTTT
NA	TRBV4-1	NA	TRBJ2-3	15	CASSQGTARGDTQYF	TGCGCCAGCAGCCAAGGGACCGCGAGGGGAGATACGCAGTATTTT
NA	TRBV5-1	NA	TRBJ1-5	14	CASSFGGEHQPQHF	TGCGCCAGCAGCTTCGGCGGGGAACATCAGCCCCAGCATTTT
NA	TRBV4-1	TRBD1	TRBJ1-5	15	CASSQATGMIQPQHF	TGCGCCAGCAGCCAGGCGACAGGGATGATCCAGCCCCAGCATTTT
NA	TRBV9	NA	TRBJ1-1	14	CASSLTTAVGEAFF	TGTGCCAGCAGCTTGACGACAGCGGTGGGTGAAGCTTTCTTT
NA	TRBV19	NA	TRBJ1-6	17	CASSIEQLTGGNSPLHF	TGTGCCAGTAGTATCGAGCAACTCACAGGTGGTAATTCACCCCTCCACTTT
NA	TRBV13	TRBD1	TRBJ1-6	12	CASSQQGPPLHF	TGTGCCAGCAGCCAACAGGGGCCACCCCTCCACTTT
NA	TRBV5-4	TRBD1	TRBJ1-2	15	CASSSPTGADYGYTF	TGTGCCAGCAGCTCCCCGACAGGGGCTGACTATGGCTACACCTTC